This T cell receptor beta chain was captured by sequencing in a study of radiotherapy plus CTLA-4 blockade in lung cancer. Study findings and constraints: The study found tumor-derived TCR clones expanded in blood after radiotherapy plus ipilimumab. The authors reported that early blood T cell clone dynamics, with interferon-beta, best predicted response.

TCRdb's copy holds only in-frame clones and misses some; the assay was immunoSEQ multiplex PCR. The sample has 100,000 or so clones; under 85% are singletons. As regards this clone: Its antigen is as yet unknown.

Germline V gene lookup returns CDR1 SEHNR and CDR2 FQNEAQ (reference sequence). This CDR3 has 15 residues. V was pared by 5 bases and J by 1 base, with 14 bases between. The material was peripheral blood, obtained from a patient treated with radiotherapy plus ipilimumab. This TCR came from a human donor with non-small cell lung cancer that progressed on radiotherapy plus ipilimumab. The chain joins TRBV7-9 to TRBJ1-1, with a possible D match to TRBD1 (6 bases). CDR3 bases: TGTGCCAGCAGCCCAGTAGGGACAAGGAACACTGAAGCTTTCTTT. It translates to CASSPVGTRNTEAFF.